This T cell receptor beta chain was retrieved from a study of blood T cell repertoires in COVID-19. This clone has just a few counts. Per the original methods: Reference gene primers were amplified, and this amplification served to estimate nucleated cell counts. Here immunoSEQ multiplex PCR was the method, and the copy in TCRdb shows in-frame clones only, minus some. The V and J calls and clone size come from that table; D and trimming were worked out from the DNA. The data hold 200,000 to 300,000 clones, with approximately 86% observed a single time. V gave up 0 bases and J gave up 0 bases, with 9 bases separating them. Per germline, CDR1 ENHRY and CDR2 SYGVKD. This CDR3 is built from 17 residues.

Sequencing was carried out using peripheral blood. The chain links TRBV10-3 to TRBJ1-6, with no clear D. The TCR was taken from a man younger than 45 with active or convalescent COVID-19. CDR3 in amino acids: CAISESAINSYNSPLHF. CDR3 in DNA: TGTGCCATCAGTGAGTCGGCAATAAACTCCTATAATTCACCCCTCCACTTT.